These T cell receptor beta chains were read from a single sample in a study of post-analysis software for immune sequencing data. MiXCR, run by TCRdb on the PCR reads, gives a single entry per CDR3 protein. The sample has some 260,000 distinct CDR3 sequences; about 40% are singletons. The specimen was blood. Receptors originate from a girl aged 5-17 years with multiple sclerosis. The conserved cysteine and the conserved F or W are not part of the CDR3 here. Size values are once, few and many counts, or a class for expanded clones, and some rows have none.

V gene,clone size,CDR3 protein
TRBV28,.,TSSFPAGGLNEQF
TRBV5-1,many,ASSFANEQF
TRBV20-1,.,SAMGLAGGPTDTQY
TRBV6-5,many,ASSYSRGTEAF
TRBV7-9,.,ASSSPTSGGGEITDTQY
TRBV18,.,ASSPRAGSDEKLF
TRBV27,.,ASSLRGGFSYEQY
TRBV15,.,ATSRDLTWEQY
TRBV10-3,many,AISESGSRYNEQF
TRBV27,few,ASSLIREGEQY
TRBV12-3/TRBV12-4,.,ASSFRGRGSYGYT
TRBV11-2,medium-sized,ASSPLSGGADTQY
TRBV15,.,ATSSNRDRGYEQY
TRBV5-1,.,ATSTLANNEQF
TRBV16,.,ASGQSSAGATGNQPQH
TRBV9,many,ASSVEPAGGLNEQF
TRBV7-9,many,ASSLGGDSGETQY
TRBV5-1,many,ASSAGTGGLQETQY
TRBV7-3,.,ASSLGGRDYEQY
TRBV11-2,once,ASSLVPVAGYSYNEQF
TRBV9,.,ASSVGDSPYEQY
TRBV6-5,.,ASSYATSGRSADTQY
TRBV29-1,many,SVTGTVNTEAF
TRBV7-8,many,ASSSTEGLSTDTQY
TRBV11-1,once,ASSQTGEDTQY
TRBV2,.,ASSYSAGGGGETQY
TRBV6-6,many,ASSYSLGSSGANVLT
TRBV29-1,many,SVDRAASYNEQF
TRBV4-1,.,ASSQMRRGPLH
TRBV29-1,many,SAALTGRLGLAGGAYNEQF
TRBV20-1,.,SARPGGWEAYEQY
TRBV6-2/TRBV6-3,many,ASTDRGPLDEQF
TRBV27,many,ASRSWNNNEQF
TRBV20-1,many,SALSISGDNYGYT
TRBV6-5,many,ASSLGTKPGETQY
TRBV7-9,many,ASSPSGGYGNIQY
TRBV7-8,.,ASSLRGTGARNTIY
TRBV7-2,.,ASSGQGSTEAF
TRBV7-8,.,ASSPTSGSVGEQY
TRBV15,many,ATSELSKDNEQF
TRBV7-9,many,ASSSKETQY
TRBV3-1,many,ASSQGVDQPQH
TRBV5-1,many,ASSLRPSAGEDTQY